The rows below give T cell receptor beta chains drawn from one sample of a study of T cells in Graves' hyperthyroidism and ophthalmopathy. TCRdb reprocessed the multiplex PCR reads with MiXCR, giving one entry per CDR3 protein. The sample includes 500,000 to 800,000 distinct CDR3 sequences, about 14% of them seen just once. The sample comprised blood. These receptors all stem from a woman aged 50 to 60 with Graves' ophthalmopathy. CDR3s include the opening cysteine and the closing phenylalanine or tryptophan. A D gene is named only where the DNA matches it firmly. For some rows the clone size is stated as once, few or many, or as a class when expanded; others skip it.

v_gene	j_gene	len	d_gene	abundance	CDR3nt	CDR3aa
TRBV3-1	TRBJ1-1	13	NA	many	TGTGCCAGCAGCCAAGATAGCGGGTCGGTAGCTTTCTTT	CASSQDSGSVAFF
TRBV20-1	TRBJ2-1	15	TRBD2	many	TGCAGTGCTAGAGATCCGCTAGCGGGAAGGTATGAGCAGTTCTTC	CSARDPLAGRYEQFF
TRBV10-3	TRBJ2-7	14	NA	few	TGTGCCATCAGTGAGTCACAGGGTTTGGACGAGCAGTACTTC	CAISESQGLDEQYF
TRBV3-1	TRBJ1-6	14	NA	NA	TGTGCCAGCAGCCAAGGTTCGGGTAGCTCACCCCTCCACTTT	CASSQGSGSSPLHF
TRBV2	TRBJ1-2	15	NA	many	TGTGCCAGCAGCTGGAGAGTCCAGGGGAACTATGGCTACACCTTC	CASSWRVQGNYGYTF
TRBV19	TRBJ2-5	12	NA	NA	TGTGCCAGTAGTTCTTGGGGAGAGACCCAGTACTTC	CASSSWGETQYF
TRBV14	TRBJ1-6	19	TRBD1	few	TGTGCCAGCAGCCGCGCGGTGACAGGGTTAAGCTCCTATATTTCACCCCTCCACTTT	CASSRAVTGLSSYISPLHF
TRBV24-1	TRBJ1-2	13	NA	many	TGTGCCACCAGTGGTGGTTCTAACTATGGCTACACCTTC	CATSGGSNYGYTF
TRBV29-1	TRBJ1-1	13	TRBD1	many	TGCAGCGTGACCAGGGGGATGAACACTGAAGCTTTCTTT	CSVTRGMNTEAFF
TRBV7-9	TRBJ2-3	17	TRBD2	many	TGTGCCAGCAGACGTGGACTAGCGGGGATCACCACAGATACGCAGTATTTT	CASRRGLAGITTDTQYF
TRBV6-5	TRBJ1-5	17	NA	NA	TGTGCCAGCAGTTACTTAAAACTGGGGTCTAGCAATCAGCCCCAGCATTTT	CASSYLKLGSSNQPQHF
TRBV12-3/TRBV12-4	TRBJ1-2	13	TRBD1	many	TGTGCCAGCAGTATGGACAGGGACTATGGCTACACCTTC	CASSMDRDYGYTF
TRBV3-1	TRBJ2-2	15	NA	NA	TGTGCCAGCAGCCAAGGACCATATAGCGCCGGGGAGCTGTTTTTT	CASSQGPYSAGELFF
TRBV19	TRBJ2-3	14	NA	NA	TGTGCCAGTAGTACCCCGGGTAGCACAGATACGCAGTATTTT	CASSTPGSTDTQYF
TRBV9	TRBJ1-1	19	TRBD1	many	TGTGCCAGCAGCGTAGGTATTTGGACAGGCCTAGACCAGAACACTGAAGCTTTCTTT	CASSVGIWTGLDQNTEAFF
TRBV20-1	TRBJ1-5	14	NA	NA	TGCAGTGCTAGAGCCGGGGATGGCAATCAGCCCCAGCATTTT	CSARAGDGNQPQHF
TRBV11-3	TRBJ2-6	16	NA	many	TGTGCCAGCAGCCAATACAGTGGATCAGGGGCCAACGTCCTGACTTTC	CASSQYSGSGANVLTF
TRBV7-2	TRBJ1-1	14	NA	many	TGTGCCAGCAGCCACCCGGAACCAAACACTGAAGCTTTCTTT	CASSHPEPNTEAFF
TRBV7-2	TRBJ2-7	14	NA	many	TGTGCCAGCAGCCGGGACACGAGCTCCTACGAGCAGTACTTC	CASSRDTSSYEQYF
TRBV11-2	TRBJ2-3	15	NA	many	TGTGCCAGCAGCTTAACCGGGAGTCCGGCAGATACGCAGTATTTT	CASSLTGSPADTQYF
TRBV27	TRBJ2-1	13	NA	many	TGTGCCAGCACACGGAGCTCCTACAATGAGCAGTTCTTC	CASTRSSYNEQFF
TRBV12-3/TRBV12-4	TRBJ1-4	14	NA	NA	TGTGCCAGCAGCCCTAATGGGGCCTGGGAAAAACTGTTTTTT	CASSPNGAWEKLFF
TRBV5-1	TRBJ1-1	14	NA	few	TGCGCCAGCAGCCGGGGCAGGTTGAACACTGAAGCTTTCTTT	CASSRGRLNTEAFF
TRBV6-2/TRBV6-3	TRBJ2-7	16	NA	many	TGTGCCAGCAGCCCCCGACCCGGGACGGTCTCCTACGAGCAGTACTTC	CASSPRPGTVSYEQYF
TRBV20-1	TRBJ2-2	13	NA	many	TGCAGTGCTAGTAACCCGAACACCGGGGAGCTGTTTTTT	CSASNPNTGELFF
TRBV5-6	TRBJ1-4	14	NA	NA	TGTGCCAGCAGCTTTGGCGAGGGCAATGAAAAACTGTTTTTT	CASSFGEGNEKLFF
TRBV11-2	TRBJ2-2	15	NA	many	TGTGCCAGCAGCTTAGATGGGACGACAACCGGGGAGCTGTTTTTT	CASSLDGTTTGELFF
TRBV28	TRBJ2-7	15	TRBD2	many	TGTGCCAGCAGTTCTGTGGGGGAGGGTACCTACGAGCAGTACTTC	CASSSVGEGTYEQYF
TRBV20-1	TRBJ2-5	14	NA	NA	TGCAGTGCTAGAACGACTAAATTGGGGGAGACCCAGTACTTC	CSARTTKLGETQYF
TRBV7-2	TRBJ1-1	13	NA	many	TGTGCCAGCAGTCAAAACCAGGGGTTTGAAGCTTTCTTT	CASSQNQGFEAFF
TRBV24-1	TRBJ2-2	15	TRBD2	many	TGTGCCACCAGTGAGTCGGGACTAGCGGCCGGGGAGCTGTTTTTT	CATSESGLAAGELFF
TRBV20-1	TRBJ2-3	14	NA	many	TGCAGTGCCAAACTACGGTCTTCCGGAGATACGCAGTATTTT	CSAKLRSSGDTQYF
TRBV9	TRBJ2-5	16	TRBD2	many	TGTGCCAGCAGCGTAGGGGCGGGAGCTGGCCCAGAGACCCAGTACTTC	CASSVGAGAGPETQYF
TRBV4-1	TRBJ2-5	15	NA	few	TGCGCCAGCAGCCAACCCAGGGACTTACGGGAGACCCAGTACTTC	CASSQPRDLRETQYF
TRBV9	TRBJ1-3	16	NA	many	TGTGCCAGCAGCGTAGGCGCCGGCAGGGGTGGAAACACCATATATTTT	CASSVGAGRGGNTIYF
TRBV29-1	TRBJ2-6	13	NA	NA	TGCAGCGTTACGGTCTCTACTGGCAACGTCCTGACTTTC	CSVTVSTGNVLTF
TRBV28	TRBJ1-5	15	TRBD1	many	TGTGCCAGCAGTCGGACAGGTTGGGGCAATCAGCCCCAGCATTTT	CASSRTGWGNQPQHF
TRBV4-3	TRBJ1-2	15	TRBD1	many	TGCGCCAGCAGCCAAGAGGGACAGACGCTCTATGGCTACACCTTC	CASSQEGQTLYGYTF
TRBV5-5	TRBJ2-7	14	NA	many	TGTGCCAGCAGCCTACCGGACGGGGTATACGAGCAGTACTTC	CASSLPDGVYEQYF
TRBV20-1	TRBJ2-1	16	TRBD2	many	TGCAGTGCTAGCCCCTGGGGCGGGAGACCGTACAATGAGCAGTTCTTC	CSASPWGGRPYNEQFF
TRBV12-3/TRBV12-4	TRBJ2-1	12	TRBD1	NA	TGTGCCAGCAGTTTGCGGACAGGTGAGCAGTTCTTC	CASSLRTGEQFF
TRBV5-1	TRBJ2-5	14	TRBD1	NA	TGCGCCACCTCCGGGACAGGTTCCCAAGAGACCCAGTACTTC	CATSGTGSQETQYF
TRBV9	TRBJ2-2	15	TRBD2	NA	TGTGCCAGCAGCGTAGAGGGACTAGCTAACGGGGAGCTGTTTTTT	CASSVEGLANGELFF
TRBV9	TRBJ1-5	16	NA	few	TGTGCCAGCAGCGTAGGGCCCCAGTTAAGCAATCAGCCCCAGCATTTT	CASSVGPQLSNQPQHF
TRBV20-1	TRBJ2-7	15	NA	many	TGCAGTGCTAGAGACCCACAGGGTAACTCCTACGAGCAGTACTTC	CSARDPQGNSYEQYF
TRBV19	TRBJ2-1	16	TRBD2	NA	TGTGCCAGTAGTCCTTCGTCTAGCGGGAGGTACAATGAGCAGTTCTTC	CASSPSSSGRYNEQFF
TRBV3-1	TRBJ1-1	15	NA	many	TGTGCCAGCAGCCGCGTGGGTACATTGAACACTGAAGCTTTCTTT	CASSRVGTLNTEAFF
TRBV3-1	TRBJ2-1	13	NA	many	TGTGCCAGCAGCTCGGACTGGAACAATGAGCAGTTCTTC	CASSSDWNNEQFF
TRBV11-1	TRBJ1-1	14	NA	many	TGTGCCAGCAGCTTAAATGCAGGGAACACTGAAGCTTTCTTT	CASSLNAGNTEAFF